The next 25 T cell receptor beta chains were all read from a single sample in a study of blood T cell repertoires in COVID-19. Sequencing used immunoSEQ multiplex PCR; TCRdb keeps in-frame clones, though not all of them. This table has tens of thousands of clones, 90% to 95% appearing once. What was sequenced was peripheral blood. These receptors were collected from a human donor in a cohort sampled during active COVID-19.

This chain uses TRBV3-1 (or the pseudogene TRBV3-2) with TRBJ1-2, with TRBD1 identical over 9 bases. The CDR3 covers 16 residues. V dropped 4 bases and J dropped 1; count of bases not matched to a gene: 7. Germline V lookup: CDR1 LGHDT, CDR2 YNNKEL (reference sequence). This chain's CDR3 is CASSPHGQGSNYGYTF. CDR3 in DNA: TGTGCCAGCAGCCCTCATGGACAGGGGAGTAACTATGGCTACACCTTC.

V usage is TRBV7-6 and J usage is TRBJ2-3; D is unclear. V lost 5 bases to trimming and J lost 1 base, with 10 bases between them. The CDR3 loop spans 14 amino acids. The germline gives CDR1 SGHVS, CDR2 FNYEAQ. CDR3 in DNA: TGTGCCAGCAGCGCTGTACTGCGCACAGATACGCAGTATTTT. Protein product: CASSAVLRTDTQYF.

This chain connects TRBV10-3 to TRBJ2-1; D may be TRBD2 (5 bases). The V end lost 11 bases, the J end lost 5 bases, and 13 bases lay between the germline ends. CDR1 is ENHRY, CDR2 SYGVKD, per germline. The CDR3 is made up of 12 amino acids. Written as DNA, the CDR3 is TGTGCCGGTTCTAGCCGAAACAATGAGCAGTTCTTC. Encoded protein: CAGSSRNNEQFF.

V usage is TRBV7-2 and J usage is TRBJ1-1; D is undetermined. Trimming removed 5 bases at V and 1 base at J, with 8 bases between. The CDR3 sequence is 13 residues long. Per germline, CDR1 SGHTA and CDR2 FQGNSA. As DNA, the CDR3 is TGTGCCAGCAGCCCGCAGGAGAACACTGAAGCTTTCTTT. Protein sequence: CASSPQENTEAFF.

This chain uses TRBV30 with TRBJ2-1; weak D call: TRBD2 (5 bases). The CDR3 length is 17 residues. V lost 3 bases and J lost 7, with 25 bases in between. The germline gives CDR1 GTSNPN, CDR2 SVGIG (reference sequence). The DNA for the CDR3 is TGTGCCTGGAGCCCAAATCTTGCCAGACTAACTCGGAATGAGCAGTTCTTC. It yields the protein CAWSPNLARLTRNEQFF.

This chain connects TRBV6-5 to TRBJ1-5; 9 bases fit TRBD1. V lost 5 bases to trimming and J lost 5 bases; unmatched junction nucleotides: 4. CDR3 length: 14 amino acids. From germline, CDR1 is MNHEY and CDR2 SVGAGI. CDR3 bases: TGTGCCAGCAGTCCACAGGGGGCTGATCAGCCCCAGCATTTT. Amino acids: CASSPQGADQPQHF.

The chain couples TRBV7-2 to TRBJ2-3; the D is unclear. CDR1 and CDR2 from the germline V gene are SGHTA and FQGNSA. V was trimmed by 2 bases and J by 4 bases, leaving 10 bases between them. This CDR3 has 14 residues. For the CDR3, the DNA is TGTGCCAGCAGCTTAAACGGTGTGGCAGATACGCAGTATTTT. It specifies CASSLNGVADTQYF.

V gene TRBV29-1 combines with J gene TRBJ2-3; 10 positions match TRBD2. The germline CDR1 and CDR2 sequences are SQVTM and ANQGSEA. V shed 7 bases, J shed 4 bases, and the junction held 11 bases outside the gene matches. The CDR3 runs to 15 residues. The CDR3 loop is CSATRLAGGPDTQYF. CDR3 nucleotide sequence: TGCAGCGCTACTAGGTTAGCGGGGGGCCCAGATACGCAGTATTTT.

The rearrangement uses TRBV7-9 and TRBJ1-2; possible D gene TRBD1, 6 bases. The CDR3 covers 14 residues. V lost 1 base and J 4 bases, leaving 10 bases between the germline ends. From germline, CDR1 is SEHNR and CDR2 FQNEAQ (reference sequence). The DNA of the CDR3 is TGTGCCAGCAGCTTAGGGGACACGACCTATGGCTACACCTTC. Translated: CASSLGDTTYGYTF.

This clone came up once. The genes are TRBV11-2 and TRBJ1-4; perhaps TRBD1 as D (6 bases). The CDR3 covers 14 residues. The V gene lost 3 bases and the J gene lost 4 bases, with 9 bases spanning the gap. CDR1 is SGHAT and CDR2 is FQNNGV in the germline V gene. CDR3 coding DNA: TGTGCCAGCAGCTTGACAGGAAGTAATGAAAAACTGTTTTTT. This gives the protein CASSLTGSNEKLFF. Drawing the rest from reference TRBV11-2 and TRBJ1-4, the complete variable domain is EAGVAQSPRYKIIEKRQSVAFWCNPISGHATLYWYQQILGQGPKLLIQFQNNGVVDDSQLPKDRFSAERLKGVDSTLKIQPAKLEDSAVYLCASSLTGSNEKLFFGSGTQLSVL.

This chain uses TRBV4-3 with TRBJ2-1; the match to TRBD1 covers 8 bases. The CDR3 is 16 amino acids. With V trimmed by 0 bases and J by 3 bases, 4 bases remained unmatched. Germline CDR1 is LGHNA and CDR2 is YSLEER. The CDR3 DNA follows: TGCGCCAGCAGCCAAGAACCCGGACAGGGCTACAATGAGCAGTTCTTC. This translates into CASSQEPGQGYNEQFF.

CDR3 nucleotides: TGTGCCAGCAGTTGGCGGGGGGAAACAGATACGCAGTATTTT. Residues: CASSWRGETDTQYF. The V and J genes are TRBV6-5 and TRBJ2-3; 8 bases map to TRBD2. The CDR3 spans 14 residues. The J segment lost 3 bases and the V segment lost 4 bases, leaving 3 bases of the junction unmatched. The germline V gene has CDR1 MNHEY and CDR2 SVGAGI.

This chain uses TRBV7-2 with TRBJ2-1; 9 positions agree with TRBD2. CDR1 is SGHTA, CDR2 FQGNSA, per germline. V dropped 4 bases and J dropped 10; count of bases not matched to a gene: 2. The CDR3 is made up of 12 amino acids. CDR3 DNA sequence: TGTGCCAGCAGCTCTACTAGCGGGGAGCAGTTCTTC. Translation: CASSSTSGEQFF. Variable domain in full (rest from reference TRBV7-2 and TRBJ2-1): GAGVSQSPSNKVTEKGKDVELRCDPISGHTALYWYRQSLGQGLEFLIYFQGNSAPDKSGLPSDRFSAERTGGSVSTLTIQRTQQEDSAVYLCASSSTSGEQFFGPGTRLTVL.

The chain links TRBV7-9 to TRBJ1-4, with 7 bases lining up with TRBD1. The CDR3 is made up of 14 amino acids. Germline assignment: CDR1 SEHNR and CDR2 FQNEAQ (reference sequence). Trimming took 5 bases from V and 3 from J; bases not matched to a gene: 3. CDR3 DNA: TGTGCCAGCAGCCCTGGGACAGCTAATGAAAAACTGTTTTTT. This encodes CASSPGTANEKLFF. Complete variable domain (other parts from reference TRBV7-9 and TRBJ1-4): DTGVSQNPRHKITKRGQNVTFRCDPISEHNRLYWYRQTLGQGPEFLTYFQNEAQLEKSRLLSDRFSAERPKGSFSTLEIQRTEQGDSAMYLCASSPGTANEKLFFGSGTQLSVL.

The CDR3 DNA is TGTGCCAGCGGGCAGAGGAACACTGAAGCTTTCTTT. This sequence encodes CASGQRNTEAFF. V and J are TRBV5-6 and TRBJ1-1; no firm D call. The CDR3 contains 12 residues. Germline assignment: CDR1 SGHDT and CDR2 YYEEEE. V was pared by 7 bases and J by 1 base, with 8 bases between. Full variable domain (outside the CDR3, taken from reference TRBV5-6 and TRBJ1-1): DAGVTQSPTHLIKTRGQQVTLRCSPKSGHDTVSWYQQALGQGPQFIFQYYEEEERQRGNFPDRFSGHQFPNYSSELNVNALLLGDSALYLCASGQRNTEAFFGQGTRLTVV.

V is TRBV5-4 and J is TRBJ2-6, with TRBD1 identical over 8 bases. V dropped 2 bases and J dropped 4; count of bases not matched to a gene: 11. Germline assignment: CDR1 SGHNT and CDR2 YYREEE (reference sequence). This CDR3 spans 18 amino acids. In DNA form, the CDR3 reads TGTGCCAGCAGCTTAGACAGGGGAGTTTCGTGGGGGGCCAACGTCCTGACTTTC. It specifies CASSLDRGVSWGANVLTF.

This clone was detected once. The V gene is TRBV5-1, the J gene TRBJ2-1; D is perhaps TRBD1 (6 bases). Germline V gives CDR1 SGHRS, CDR2 YFSETQ. V gave up 0 bases and J gave up 2 bases, with 9 bases separating them. This CDR3 is 15 amino acids long. The CDR3 protein is CASSLAGETYNEQFF. CDR3 bases: TGCGCCAGCAGCTTGGCAGGGGAAACCTACAATGAGCAGTTCTTC. The whole variable domain, filled in from reference TRBV5-1 and TRBJ2-1, reads KAGVTQTPRYLIKTRGQQVTLSCSPISGHRSVSWYQQTPGQGLQFLFEYFSETQRNKGNFPGRFSGRQFSNSRSEMNVSTLELGDSALYLCASSLAGETYNEQFFGPGTRLTVL.

The chain couples TRBV6-2 or TRBV6-3 to TRBJ2-7; D may be TRBD2 (6 bases). The ends were cut back, 0 bases at V and 3 bases at J, with 12 bases in the middle. Germline V gene sequence: CDR1 MNHEY, CDR2 SVGEGT. The CDR3 is made up of 15 amino acids. The chain's CDR3 is CASSYSTSRSYEQYF. CDR3 DNA sequence: TGTGCCAGCAGTTACTCGACTAGTAGGAGCTACGAGCAGTACTTC.

In this sample, this clone turned up once. The chain joins TRBV6-6 to TRBJ1-1; no firm D call. The CDR3 is made up of 15 amino acids. Germline V lookup: CDR1 MNHNY, CDR2 SVGAGI (reference sequence). The V end was cut by 6 bases, the J end by 4 bases, with 18 bases between. CDR3 nucleotide sequence: TGTGCCAGCAGCCCACCGTCGAGGCCGGGCACTGAAGCTTTCTTT. Its translation: CASSPPSRPGTEAFF.

This clone has only a few counts. This chain uses TRBV7-2 with TRBJ2-5; D is uncertain. Per the germline V gene, CDR1 is SGHTA and CDR2 is FQGNSA. V shed 1 base and J shed 0 bases, with 6 bases lying between them. The CDR3 contains 14 residues. CDR3 residues: CASSLGGDQETQYF. CDR3 nucleotides: TGTGCCAGCAGCTTAGGAGGAGACCAAGAGACCCAGTACTTC.

This clone was detected only a few times. The rearrangement uses TRBV11-2 and TRBJ1-2, with a tentative D call TRBD1 (5 bases). The CDR3 loop spans 14 amino acids. V lost 4 bases and J 7 bases, leaving 16 bases between the germline ends. Germline V gene data show CDR1 as SGHAT and CDR2 as FQNNGV. CDR3 protein: CASSSYGTGGGYTF. CDR3 sequence (DNA): TGTGCCAGCAGCTCCTACGGGACTGGGGGTGGCTACACCTTC. Filled out from reference TRBV11-2 and TRBJ1-2, the complete variable domain reads EAGVAQSPRYKIIEKRQSVAFWCNPISGHATLYWYQQILGQGPKLLIQFQNNGVVDDSQLPKDRFSAERLKGVDSTLKIQPAKLEDSAVYLCASSSYGTGGGYTFGSGTRLTVV.

The V and J genes are TRBV6-2 or TRBV6-3 and TRBJ2-3, with unresolved D. Per the germline V gene, CDR1 is MNHEY and CDR2 is SVGEGT. The V gene lost 2 bases and the J gene lost 4 bases, with 13 bases spanning the gap. The CDR3 totals 15 residues. CDR3 amino acids: CASSYGGRTADTQYF. The CDR3 DNA is TGTGCCAGCAGTTACGGTGGCCGCACCGCAGATACGCAGTATTTT.

This chain joins TRBV12-5 and TRBJ1-2; 7 bases match TRBD1. CDR1 LGHNT and CDR2 FRNRAP come from the germline V gene. The V segment lost 1 base and the J segment 6 bases; nucleotides outside the gene matches: 2. The CDR3 consists of 13 residues. This CDR3 reads CASGLGGGNGYTF. CDR3 in DNA: TGTGCTAGTGGTTTGGGAGGGGGCAATGGCTACACCTTC.

The chain links TRBV3-1 (or the pseudogene TRBV3-2) to TRBJ2-1, with a weak D call TRBD2 (5 bases). The CDR3 consists of 15 residues. Germline V CDR1 and CDR2: LGHDT, YNNKEL (reference sequence). The germline V and J ends were trimmed by 5 bases and 6 bases, with 17 bases remaining between them. The CDR3 region has the DNA TGTGCCAGCAGCGTCGACACAACGGGGAGCAATGAGCAGTTCTTC. Protein sequence: CASSVDTTGSNEQFF.

The V call is TRBV7-2, the J call TRBJ1-5; D is unresolved. The V end was cut by 6 bases, the J end by 5 bases, with 11 bases between. Germline CDR1 SGHTA, CDR2 FQGNSA. The CDR3 runs to 13 residues. The DNA for the CDR3 is TGTGCCAGCAGTCAGACACCTGATCAGCCCCAGCATTTT. Its protein product is CASSQTPDQPQHF.